Sequencing of this T cell receptor beta chain was carried out in a study of T-cell reconstitution after alpha-beta-depleted transplantation in children. A few counts support this clonotype. CDR1 is ENHRY and CDR2 is SYGVKD in the germline V gene. This CDR3 contains 17 residues. Losses at the gene ends were 6 bases for V and 0 bases for J; bases not matched to a gene: 12. A library of TCRbeta sequences, prepared with unique molecular identifiers, was generated. TCRdb used MiXCR to reprocess the PCR reads, holding one entry per CDR3 protein. The profile shows some 87,000 distinct CDR3 sequences, less than 20% of them singletons.

The clonotype comes from a male patient aged 2 to 10 who had a stem cell transplant for acute lymphoblastic leukemia, so the T cells may come from the graft donor. The rearrangement joins TRBV10-3 to TRBJ2-7; 9 bases line up with TRBD2. The source material was PBMCs, mostly from graft donor cells, sampled 180 days after TCRalphabeta/CD19-depleted stem cell transplant. CDR3 DNA: TGTGCCATCAGCCCGGGGGCGGGGGGGGGACGCTCCTACGAGCAGTACTTC. It encodes CAISPGAGGGRSYEQYF.